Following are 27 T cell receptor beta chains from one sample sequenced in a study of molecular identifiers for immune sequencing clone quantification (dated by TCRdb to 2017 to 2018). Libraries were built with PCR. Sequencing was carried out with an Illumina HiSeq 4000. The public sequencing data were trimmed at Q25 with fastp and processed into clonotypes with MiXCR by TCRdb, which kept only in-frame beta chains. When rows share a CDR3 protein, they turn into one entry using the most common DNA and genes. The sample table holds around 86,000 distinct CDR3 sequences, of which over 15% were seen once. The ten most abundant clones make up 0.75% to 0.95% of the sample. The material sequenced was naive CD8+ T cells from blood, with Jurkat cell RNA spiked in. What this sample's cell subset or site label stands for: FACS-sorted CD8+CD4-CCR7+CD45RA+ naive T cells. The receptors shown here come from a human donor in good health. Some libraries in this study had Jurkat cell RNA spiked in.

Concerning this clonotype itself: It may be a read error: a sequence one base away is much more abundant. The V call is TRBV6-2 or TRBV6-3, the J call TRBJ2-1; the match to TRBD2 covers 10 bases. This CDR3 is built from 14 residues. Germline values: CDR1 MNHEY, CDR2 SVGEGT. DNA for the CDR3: TGTGCCAGCAGTAGCGGGAGGGTCGCCAATGAGCAGTCCTTC. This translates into CASSSGRVANEQSF.

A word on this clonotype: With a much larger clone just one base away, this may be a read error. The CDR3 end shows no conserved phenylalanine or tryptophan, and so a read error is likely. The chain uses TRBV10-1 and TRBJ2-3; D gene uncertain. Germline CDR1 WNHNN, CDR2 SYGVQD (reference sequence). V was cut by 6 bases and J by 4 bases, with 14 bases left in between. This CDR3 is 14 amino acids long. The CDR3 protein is CASSAKYWADTQYL. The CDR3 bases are TGCGCCAGCAGCGCTAAGTACTGGGCAGATACGCAGTATCTT.

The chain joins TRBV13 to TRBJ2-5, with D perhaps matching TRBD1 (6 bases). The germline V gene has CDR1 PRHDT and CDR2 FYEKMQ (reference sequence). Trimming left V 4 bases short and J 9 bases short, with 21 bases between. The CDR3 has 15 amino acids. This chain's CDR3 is CASSSTTGVTRPQYF. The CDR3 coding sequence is TGTGCCAGCAGCTCCACGACAGGAGTGACCCGGCCCCAGTACTTC. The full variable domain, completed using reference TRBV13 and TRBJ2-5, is AAGVIQSPRHLIKEKRETATLKCYPIPRHDTVYWYQQGPGQDPQFLISFYEKMQSDKGSIPDRFSAQQFSDYHSELNMSSLELGDSALYFCASSSTTGVTRPQYFGPGTRLLVL.

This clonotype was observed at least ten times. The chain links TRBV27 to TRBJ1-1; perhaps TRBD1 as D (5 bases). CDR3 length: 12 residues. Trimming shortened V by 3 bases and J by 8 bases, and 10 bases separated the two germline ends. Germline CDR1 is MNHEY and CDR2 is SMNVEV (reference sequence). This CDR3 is CASSLGGREAFF. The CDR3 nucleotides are TGTGCCAGCAGTTTGGGGGGAAGAGAAGCTTTCTTT.

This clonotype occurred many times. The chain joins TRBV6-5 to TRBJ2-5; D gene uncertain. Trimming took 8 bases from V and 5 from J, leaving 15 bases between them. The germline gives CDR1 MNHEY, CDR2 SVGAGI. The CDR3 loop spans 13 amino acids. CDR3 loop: CASGRGRSETQYF. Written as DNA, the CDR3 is TGTGCCAGCGGCCGCGGTCGCAGTGAGACCCAGTACTTC.

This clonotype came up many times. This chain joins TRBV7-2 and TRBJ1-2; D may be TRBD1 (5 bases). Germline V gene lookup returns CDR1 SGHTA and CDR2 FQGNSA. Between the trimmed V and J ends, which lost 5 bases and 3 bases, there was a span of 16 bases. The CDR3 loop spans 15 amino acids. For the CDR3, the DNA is TGTGCCAGCAGCCACTGGGACTCCCCGTACTATGGCTACACCTTC. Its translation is CASSHWDSPYYGYTF.

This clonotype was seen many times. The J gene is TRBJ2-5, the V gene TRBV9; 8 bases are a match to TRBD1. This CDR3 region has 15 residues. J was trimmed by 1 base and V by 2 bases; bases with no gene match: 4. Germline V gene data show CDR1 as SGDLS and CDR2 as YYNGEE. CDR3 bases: TGTGCCAGCAGCGTGAGGACAGGGCCCCAAGAGACCCAGTACTTC. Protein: CASSVRTGPQETQYF.

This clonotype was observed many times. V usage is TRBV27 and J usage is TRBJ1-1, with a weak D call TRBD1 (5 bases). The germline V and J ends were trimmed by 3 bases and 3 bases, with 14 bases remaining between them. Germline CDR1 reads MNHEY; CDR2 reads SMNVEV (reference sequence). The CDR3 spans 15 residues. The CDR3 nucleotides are TGTGCCAGCAGTTTTTGGGACGCAAGGGACACTGAAGCTTTCTTT. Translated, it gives CASSFWDARDTEAFF.

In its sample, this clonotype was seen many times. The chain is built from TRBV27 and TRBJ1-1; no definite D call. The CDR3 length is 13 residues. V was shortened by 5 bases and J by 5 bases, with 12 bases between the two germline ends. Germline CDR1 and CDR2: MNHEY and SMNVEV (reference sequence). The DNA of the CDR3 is TGTGCCAGCAGTCCGGCCGGTTGGACTGAAGCTTTCTTT. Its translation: CASSPAGWTEAFF.

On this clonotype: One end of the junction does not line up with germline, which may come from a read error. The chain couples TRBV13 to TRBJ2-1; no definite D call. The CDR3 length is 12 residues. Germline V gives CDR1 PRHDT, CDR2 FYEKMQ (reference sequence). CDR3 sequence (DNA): TGTGCCAGCAGCTCGTGGGGTTTGGAGCAGCTCTTC. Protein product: CASSSWGLEQLF.

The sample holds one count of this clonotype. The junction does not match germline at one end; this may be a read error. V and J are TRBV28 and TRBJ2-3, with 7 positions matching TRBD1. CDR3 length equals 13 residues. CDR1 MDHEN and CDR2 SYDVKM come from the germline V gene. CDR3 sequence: CAGRGQNTDTQYF. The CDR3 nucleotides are TGTGCCGGCAGGGGACAGAACACAGATACGCAGTATTTT. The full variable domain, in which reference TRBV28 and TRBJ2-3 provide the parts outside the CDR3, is DVKVTQSSRYLVKRTGEKVFLECVQDMDHENMFWYRQDPGLGLRLIYFSYDVKMKEKGDIPEGYSVSREKKERFSLILESASTNQTSMYLCAGRGQNTDTQYFGPGTRLTVL.

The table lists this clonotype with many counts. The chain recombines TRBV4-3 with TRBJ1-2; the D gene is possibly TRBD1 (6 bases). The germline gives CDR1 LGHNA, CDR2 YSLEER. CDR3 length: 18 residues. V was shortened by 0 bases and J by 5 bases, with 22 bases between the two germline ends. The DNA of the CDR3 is TGCGCCAGCAGCCAAGATCAAACTTTGGGGGCCGGTTGGTATGGCTACACCTTC. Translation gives CASSQDQTLGAGWYGYTF.

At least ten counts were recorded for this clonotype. The CDR3 reads CSAYPLGGQETQYF. The CDR3 nucleotides are TGCAGTGCGTACCCCCTCGGGGGACAAGAGACCCAGTACTTC. The chain recombines TRBV20-1 with TRBJ2-5; TRBD2 is a possible D gene (6 bases). Trimming took off 6 bases at V and 2 bases at J, with 16 bases between the two ends. Per germline, CDR1 DFQATT and CDR2 SNEGSKA (reference sequence). This CDR3 comprises 14 residues.

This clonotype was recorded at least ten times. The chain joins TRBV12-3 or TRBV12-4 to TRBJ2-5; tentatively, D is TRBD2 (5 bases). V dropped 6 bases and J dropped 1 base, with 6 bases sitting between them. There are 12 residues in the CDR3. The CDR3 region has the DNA TGTGCCAGCAGCGAGGGCCAAGAGACCCAGTACTTC. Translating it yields CASSEGQETQYF.

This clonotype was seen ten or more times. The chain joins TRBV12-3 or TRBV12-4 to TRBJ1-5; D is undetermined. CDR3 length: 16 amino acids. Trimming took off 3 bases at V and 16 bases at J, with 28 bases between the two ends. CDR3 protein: CASSFRRFGPHRESHF. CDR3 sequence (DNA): TGTGCCAGCAGTTTTAGGAGGTTTGGGCCTCATAGAGAAAGTCATTTT.

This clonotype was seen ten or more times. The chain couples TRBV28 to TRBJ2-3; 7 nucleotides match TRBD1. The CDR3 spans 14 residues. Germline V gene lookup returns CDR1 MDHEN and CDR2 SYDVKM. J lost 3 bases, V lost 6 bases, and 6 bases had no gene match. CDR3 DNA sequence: TGTGCCAGCAGACGCGACAGGGTAACAGATACGCAGTATTTT. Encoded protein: CASRRDRVTDTQYF.

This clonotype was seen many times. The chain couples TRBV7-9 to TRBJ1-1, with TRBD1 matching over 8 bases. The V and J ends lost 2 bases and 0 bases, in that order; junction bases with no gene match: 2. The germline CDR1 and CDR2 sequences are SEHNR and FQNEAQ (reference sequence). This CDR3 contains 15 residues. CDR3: CASSLLQGVNTEAFF. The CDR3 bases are TGTGCCAGCAGCTTACTACAGGGGGTGAACACTGAAGCTTTCTTT.

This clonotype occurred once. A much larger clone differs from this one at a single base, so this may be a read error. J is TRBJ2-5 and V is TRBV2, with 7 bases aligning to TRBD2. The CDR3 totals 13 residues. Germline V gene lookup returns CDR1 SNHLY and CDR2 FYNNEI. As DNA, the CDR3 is TGTGCCAACAGTTGGGGGGGAGGAGAGACCCAGTACTTC. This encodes CANSWGGGETQYF.

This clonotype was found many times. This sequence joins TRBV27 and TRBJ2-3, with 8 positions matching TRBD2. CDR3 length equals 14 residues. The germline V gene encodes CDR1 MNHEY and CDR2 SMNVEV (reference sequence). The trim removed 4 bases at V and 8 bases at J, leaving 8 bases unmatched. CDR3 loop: CASSWAGGPSTQYF. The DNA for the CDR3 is TGTGCCAGCAGTTGGGCGGGGGGCCCCTCTACGCAGTATTTT.

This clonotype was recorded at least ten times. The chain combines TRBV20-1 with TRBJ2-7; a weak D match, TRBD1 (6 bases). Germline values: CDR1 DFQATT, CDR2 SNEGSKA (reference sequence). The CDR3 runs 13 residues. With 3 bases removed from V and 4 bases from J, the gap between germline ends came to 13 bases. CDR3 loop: CSARVQGTYEQYF. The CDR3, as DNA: TGCAGTGCTAGGGTTCAGGGGACGTACGAGCAGTACTTC.

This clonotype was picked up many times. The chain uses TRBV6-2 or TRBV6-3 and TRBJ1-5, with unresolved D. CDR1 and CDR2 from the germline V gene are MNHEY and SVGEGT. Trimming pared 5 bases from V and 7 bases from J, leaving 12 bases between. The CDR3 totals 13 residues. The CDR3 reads CASSPGGRQPQHF. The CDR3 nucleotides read TGTGCCAGCAGTCCTGGAGGACGGCAGCCCCAGCATTTT.

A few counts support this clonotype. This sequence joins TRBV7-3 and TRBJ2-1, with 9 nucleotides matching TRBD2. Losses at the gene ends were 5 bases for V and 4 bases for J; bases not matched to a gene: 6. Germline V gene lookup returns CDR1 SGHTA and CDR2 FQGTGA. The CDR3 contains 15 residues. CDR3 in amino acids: CASSPELAGYNEQFF. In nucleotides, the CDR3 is TGTGCCAGCAGCCCGGAACTAGCGGGTTACAATGAGCAGTTCTTC.

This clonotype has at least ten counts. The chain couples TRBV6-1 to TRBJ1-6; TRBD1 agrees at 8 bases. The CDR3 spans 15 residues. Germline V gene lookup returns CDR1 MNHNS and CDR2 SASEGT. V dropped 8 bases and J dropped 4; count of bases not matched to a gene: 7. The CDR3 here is CASGDRNPYNSPLHF. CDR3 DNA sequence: TGTGCCAGCGGGGACAGGAACCCTTATAATTCACCCCTCCACTTT.

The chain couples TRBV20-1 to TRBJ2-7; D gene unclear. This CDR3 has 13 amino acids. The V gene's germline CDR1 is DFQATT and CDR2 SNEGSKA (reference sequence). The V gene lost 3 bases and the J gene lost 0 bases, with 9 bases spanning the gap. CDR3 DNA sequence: TGCAGTGCTAGGGAACGGGTCTCCTACGAGCAGTACTTC. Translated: CSARERVSYEQYF.

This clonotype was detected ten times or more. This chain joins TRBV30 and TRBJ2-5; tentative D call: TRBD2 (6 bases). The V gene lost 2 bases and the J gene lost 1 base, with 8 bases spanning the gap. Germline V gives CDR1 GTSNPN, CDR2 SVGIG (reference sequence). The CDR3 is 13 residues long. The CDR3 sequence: CAWSPTSQETQYF. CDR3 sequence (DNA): TGTGCCTGGAGTCCGACTAGCCAAGAGACCCAGTACTTC. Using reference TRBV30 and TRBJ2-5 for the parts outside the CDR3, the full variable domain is SQTIHQWPATLVQPVGSPLSLECTVEGTSNPNLYWYRQAAGRGLQLLFYSVGIGQISSEVPQNLSASRPQDRQFILSSKKLLLSDSGFYLCAWSPTSQETQYFGPGTRLLVL.

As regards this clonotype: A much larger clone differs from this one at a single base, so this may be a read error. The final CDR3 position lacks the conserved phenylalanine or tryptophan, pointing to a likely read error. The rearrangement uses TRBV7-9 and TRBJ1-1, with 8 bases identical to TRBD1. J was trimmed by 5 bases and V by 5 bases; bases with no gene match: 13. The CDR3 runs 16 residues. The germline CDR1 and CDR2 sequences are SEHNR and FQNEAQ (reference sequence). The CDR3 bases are TGTGCCAGCAGCCTGGGGAACAGGGGGGTCGGGACTGAAGCTTTCTCT. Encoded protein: CASSLGNRGVGTEAFS.

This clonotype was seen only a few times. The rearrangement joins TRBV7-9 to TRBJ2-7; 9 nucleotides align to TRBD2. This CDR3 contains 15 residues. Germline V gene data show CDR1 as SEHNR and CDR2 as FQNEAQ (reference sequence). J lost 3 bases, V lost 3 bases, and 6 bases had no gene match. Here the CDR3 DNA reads TGTGCCAGCAGCTTGGTTAGCGGGAGTCGCTACGAGCAGTACTTC. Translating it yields CASSLVSGSRYEQYF.